This TCR beta chain emerged from a study of chemoradiotherapy in HPV16-positive cancers. Notes on the study in general: Candidate HPV-specific clones and E7-related TCR motifs grew in tumor during treatment.

Using immunoSEQ multiplex PCR, the repertoire was profiled, and TCRdb retains in-frame clones only, with some absent. In the table there are over a thousand clones, around four fifths of which are singletons. Comment on this clone: Its antigen is still unknown.

The germline V gene encodes CDR1 LNHDA and CDR2 SQIVND (reference sequence). This CDR3 comprises 13 residues. V shed 4 bases and J shed 4 bases, with 9 bases lying between them. The starting material was tumor tissue, obtained from a patient who underwent chemoradiotherapy. This TCR was recovered from a human donor with HPV-associated anogenital cancer. The rearrangement links TRBV19 to TRBJ2-3, with D unclear. The CDR3: CASSSVRADTQYF. As DNA, the CDR3 is TGTGCCAGTAGTAGCGTCCGAGCAGATACGCAGTATTTT.